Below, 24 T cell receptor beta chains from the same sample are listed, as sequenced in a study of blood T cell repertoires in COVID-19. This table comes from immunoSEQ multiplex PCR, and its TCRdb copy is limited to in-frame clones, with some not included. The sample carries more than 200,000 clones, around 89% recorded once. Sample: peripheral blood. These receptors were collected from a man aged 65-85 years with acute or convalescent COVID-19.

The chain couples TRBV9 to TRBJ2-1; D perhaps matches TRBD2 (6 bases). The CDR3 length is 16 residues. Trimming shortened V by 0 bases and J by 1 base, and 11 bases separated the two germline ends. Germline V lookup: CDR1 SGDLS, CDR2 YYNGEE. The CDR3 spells CASSVGVAASYNEQFF. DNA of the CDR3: TGTGCCAGCAGCGTAGGCGTAGCGGCATCCTACAATGAGCAGTTCTTC.

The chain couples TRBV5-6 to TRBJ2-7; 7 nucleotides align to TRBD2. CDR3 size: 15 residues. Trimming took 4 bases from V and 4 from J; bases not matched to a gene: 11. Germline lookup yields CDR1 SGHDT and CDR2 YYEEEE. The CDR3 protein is CASSQQQPGRYEQYF. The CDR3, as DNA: TGTGCCAGCAGCCAACAACAACCCGGGAGGTACGAGCAGTACTTC. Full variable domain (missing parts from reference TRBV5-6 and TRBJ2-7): DAGVTQSPTHLIKTRGQQVTLRCSPKSGHDTVSWYQQALGQGPQFIFQYYEEEERQRGNFPDRFSGHQFPNYSSELNVNALLLGDSALYLCASSQQQPGRYEQYFGPGTRLTVT.

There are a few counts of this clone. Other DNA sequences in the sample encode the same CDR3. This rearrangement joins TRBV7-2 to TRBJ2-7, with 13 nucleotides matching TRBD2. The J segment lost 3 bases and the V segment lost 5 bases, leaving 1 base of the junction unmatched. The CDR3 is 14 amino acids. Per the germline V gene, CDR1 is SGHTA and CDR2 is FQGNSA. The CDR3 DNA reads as TGTGCCAGCAGCCGGACTAGCGGGAGCTACGAGCAGTACTTC. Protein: CASSRTSGSYEQYF.

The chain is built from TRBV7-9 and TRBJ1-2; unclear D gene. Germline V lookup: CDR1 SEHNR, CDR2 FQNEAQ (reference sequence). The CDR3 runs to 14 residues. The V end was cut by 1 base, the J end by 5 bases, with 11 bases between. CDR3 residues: CASSLEVADYGYTF. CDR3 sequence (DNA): TGTGCCAGCAGCTTAGAGGTCGCGGATTATGGCTACACCTTC.

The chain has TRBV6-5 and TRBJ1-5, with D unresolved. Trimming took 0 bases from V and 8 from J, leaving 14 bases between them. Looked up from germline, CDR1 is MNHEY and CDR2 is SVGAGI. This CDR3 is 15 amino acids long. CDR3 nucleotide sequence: TGTGCCAGCAGTTACTCGGCCACAATACTAGAGCCCCAGCATTTT. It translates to CASSYSATILEPQHF.

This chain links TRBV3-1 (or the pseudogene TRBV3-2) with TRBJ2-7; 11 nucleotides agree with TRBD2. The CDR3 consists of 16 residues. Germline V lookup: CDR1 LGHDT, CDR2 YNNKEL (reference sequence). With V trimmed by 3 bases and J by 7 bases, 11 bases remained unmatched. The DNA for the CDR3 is TGTGCCAGCAGCCATGCCTTAGCGGGAGGGCCGAGGGAGCAGTACTTC. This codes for CASSHALAGGPREQYF.

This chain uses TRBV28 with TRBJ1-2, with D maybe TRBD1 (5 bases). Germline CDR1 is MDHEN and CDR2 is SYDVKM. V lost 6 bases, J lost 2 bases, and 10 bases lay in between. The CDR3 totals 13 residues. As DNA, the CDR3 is TGTGCCAGCAGGACACAGGCGAACTATGGCTACACCTTC. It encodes CASRTQANYGYTF.

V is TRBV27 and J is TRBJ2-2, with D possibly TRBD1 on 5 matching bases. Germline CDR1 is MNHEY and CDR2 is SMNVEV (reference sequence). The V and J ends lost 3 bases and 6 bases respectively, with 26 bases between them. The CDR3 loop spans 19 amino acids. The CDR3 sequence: CASSFRRQTPGVVPGELFF. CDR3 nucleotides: TGTGCCAGCAGTTTCCGACGACAGACCCCCGGAGTGGTCCCCGGGGAGCTGTTTTTT.

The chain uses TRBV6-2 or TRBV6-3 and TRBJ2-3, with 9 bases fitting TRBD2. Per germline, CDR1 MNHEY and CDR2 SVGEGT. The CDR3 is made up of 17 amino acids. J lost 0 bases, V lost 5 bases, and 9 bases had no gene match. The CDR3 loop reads CASSPILAGTSTDTQYF. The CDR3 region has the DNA TGTGCCAGCAGTCCAATTCTAGCGGGGACCAGCACAGATACGCAGTATTTT.

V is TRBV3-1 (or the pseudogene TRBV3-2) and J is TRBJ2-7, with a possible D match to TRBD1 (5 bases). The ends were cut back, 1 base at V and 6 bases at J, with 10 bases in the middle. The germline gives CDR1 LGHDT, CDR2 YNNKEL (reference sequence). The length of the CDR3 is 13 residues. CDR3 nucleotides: TGTGCCAGCAGCCAAGGGACATTCGTCGAGCAGTACTTC. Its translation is CASSQGTFVEQYF.

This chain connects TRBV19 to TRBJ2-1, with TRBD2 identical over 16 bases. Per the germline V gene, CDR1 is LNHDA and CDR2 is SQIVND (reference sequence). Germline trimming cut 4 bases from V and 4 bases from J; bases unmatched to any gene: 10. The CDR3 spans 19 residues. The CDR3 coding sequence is TGTGCCAGTAGTACCTTCTCCGGGACTAGCGGGAGGGAGTACAATGAGCAGTTCTTC. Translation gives CASSTFSGTSGREYNEQFF.

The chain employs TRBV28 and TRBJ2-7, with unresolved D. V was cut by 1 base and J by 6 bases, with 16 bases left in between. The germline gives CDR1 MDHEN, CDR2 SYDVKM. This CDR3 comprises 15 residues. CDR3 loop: CASSLSGSGYSEQYF. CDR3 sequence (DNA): TGTGCCAGCAGTTTATCAGGTTCCGGCTACTCCGAGCAGTACTTC.

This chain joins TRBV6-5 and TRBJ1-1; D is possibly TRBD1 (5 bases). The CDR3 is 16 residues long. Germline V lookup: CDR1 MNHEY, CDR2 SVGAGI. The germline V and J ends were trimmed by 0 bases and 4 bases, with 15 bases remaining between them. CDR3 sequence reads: CASSYSQGGGITEAFF. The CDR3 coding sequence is TGTGCCAGCAGTTACTCGCAGGGAGGAGGGATCACTGAAGCTTTCTTT.

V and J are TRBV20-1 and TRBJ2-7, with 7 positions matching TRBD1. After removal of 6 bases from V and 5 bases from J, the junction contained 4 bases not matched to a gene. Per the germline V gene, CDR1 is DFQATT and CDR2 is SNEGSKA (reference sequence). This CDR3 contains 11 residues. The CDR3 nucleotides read TGCAGTGCCGATACAGGGGACGAGCAGTACTTC. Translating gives CSADTGDEQYF.

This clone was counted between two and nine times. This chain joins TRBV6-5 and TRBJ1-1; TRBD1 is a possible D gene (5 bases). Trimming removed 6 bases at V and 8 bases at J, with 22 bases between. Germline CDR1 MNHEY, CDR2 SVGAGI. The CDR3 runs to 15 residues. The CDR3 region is CASSANRLGRGEAFF. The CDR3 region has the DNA TGTGCCAGCAGCGCGAACAGGTTAGGTCGGGGGGAAGCTTTCTTT.

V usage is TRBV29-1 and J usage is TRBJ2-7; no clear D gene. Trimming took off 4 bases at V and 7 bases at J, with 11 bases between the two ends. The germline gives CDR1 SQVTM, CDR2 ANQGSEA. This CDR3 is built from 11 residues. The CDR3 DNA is TGCAGCGTTGGACTGAATGAGGAGCAGTACTTC. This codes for CSVGLNEEQYF.

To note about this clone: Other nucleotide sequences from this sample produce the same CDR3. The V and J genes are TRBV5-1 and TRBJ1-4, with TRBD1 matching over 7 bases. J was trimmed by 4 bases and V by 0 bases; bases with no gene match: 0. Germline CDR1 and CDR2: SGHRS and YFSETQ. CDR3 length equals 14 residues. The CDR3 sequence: CASSLGDSNEKLFF. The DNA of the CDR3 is TGCGCCAGCAGCTTGGGGGACAGTAATGAAAAACTGTTTTTT.

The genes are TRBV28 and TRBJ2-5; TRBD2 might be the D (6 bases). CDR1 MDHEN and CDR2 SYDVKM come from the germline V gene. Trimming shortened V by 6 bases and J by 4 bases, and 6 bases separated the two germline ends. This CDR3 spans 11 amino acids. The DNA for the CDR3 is TGTGCCAGCAGGGGAGGAGAGACCCAGTACTTC. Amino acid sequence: CASRGGETQYF.

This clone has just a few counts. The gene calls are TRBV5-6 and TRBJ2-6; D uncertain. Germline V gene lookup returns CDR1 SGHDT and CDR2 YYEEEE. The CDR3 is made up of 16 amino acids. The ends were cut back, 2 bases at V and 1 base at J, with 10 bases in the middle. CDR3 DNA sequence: TGTGCCAGCAGCTTCTCCCCCAGATCTGGGGCCAACGTCCTGACTTTC. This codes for CASSFSPRSGANVLTF.

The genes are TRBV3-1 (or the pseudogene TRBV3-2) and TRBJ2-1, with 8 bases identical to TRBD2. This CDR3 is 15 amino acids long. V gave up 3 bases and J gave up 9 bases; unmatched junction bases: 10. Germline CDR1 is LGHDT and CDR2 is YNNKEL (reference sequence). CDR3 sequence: CASSQYGRAKVEQFF. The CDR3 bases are TGTGCCAGCAGCCAGTACGGGAGGGCAAAGGTTGAGCAGTTCTTC.

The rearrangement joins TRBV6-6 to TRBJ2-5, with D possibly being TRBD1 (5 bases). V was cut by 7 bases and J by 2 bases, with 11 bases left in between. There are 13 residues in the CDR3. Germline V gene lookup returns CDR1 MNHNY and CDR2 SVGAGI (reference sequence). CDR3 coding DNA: TGTGCCAGCAACCAGGGTGGTCAAGAGACCCAGTACTTC. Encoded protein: CASNQGGQETQYF.

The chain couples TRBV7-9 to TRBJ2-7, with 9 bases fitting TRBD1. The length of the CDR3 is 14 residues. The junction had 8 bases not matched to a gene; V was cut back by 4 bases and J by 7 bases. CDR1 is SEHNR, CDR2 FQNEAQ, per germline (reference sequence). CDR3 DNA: TGTGCCAGCAGCTCCCGGACAGGGGCGAAAGAGCAGTACTTC. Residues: CASSSRTGAKEQYF.

The CDR3 DNA follows: TGCGCCAGCAGCTCTGGCATCTCCTCTGGAAACACCATATATTTT. Its translation: CASSSGISSGNTIYF. The chain combines TRBV5-1 with TRBJ1-3; no firm D call. The V end was cut by 3 bases, the J end by 0 bases, with 10 bases between. The V gene's germline CDR1 is SGHRS and CDR2 YFSETQ. This CDR3 has 15 amino acids.

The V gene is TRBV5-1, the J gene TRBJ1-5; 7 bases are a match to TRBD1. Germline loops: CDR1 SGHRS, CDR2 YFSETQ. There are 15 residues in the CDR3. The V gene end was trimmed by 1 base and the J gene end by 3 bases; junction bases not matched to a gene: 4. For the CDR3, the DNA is TGCGCCAGCAGCTTGACCACAGGGGTCAATCAGCCCCAGCATTTT. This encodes CASSLTTGVNQPQHF.